The 25 T cell receptor beta chains below come from one sample, sequenced in a study of T cell changes during pregnancy in multiple sclerosis. Data came from immunoSEQ multiplex PCR; TCRdb stores just in-frame clones and leaves some out. The table includes 95,000 to 110,000 clones, 85% to 95% detected once. This material consisted of peripheral blood, taken in the third trimester of pregnancy. Receptor source: a female donor in good health, enrolled as a control in a pregnancy study.

This chain joins TRBV5-3 and TRBJ1-5; 9 bases are a match to TRBD1. TRBV5-3 is an open reading frame whose function is uncertain. V lost 0 bases to trimming and J lost 0 bases; unmatched junction nucleotides: 19. This CDR3 comprises 22 residues. In DNA, the CDR3 is TGTGCCAGAAGCTTGGGTACGACCTGGGGAAGTGGACAGGGGTATAGCAATCAGCCCCAGCATTTT. Protein product: CARSLGTTWGSGQGYSNQPQHF.

This chain joins TRBV11-2 and TRBJ2-3, with a possible D match to TRBD2 (7 bases). V dropped 5 bases and J dropped 1 base, with 16 bases sitting between them. The CDR3 contains 16 residues. Germline values: CDR1 SGHAT, CDR2 FQNNGV. The CDR3 DNA is TGTGCCAGCAGCGTTAGGGGGGGGGCGCGCACAGATACGCAGTATTTT. Amino acids: CASSVRGGARTDTQYF.

The chain joins TRBV27 to TRBJ1-5; 10 nucleotides agree with TRBD1. CDR3 size: 16 residues. Germline loops: CDR1 MNHEY, CDR2 SMNVEV (reference sequence). Trimming removed 6 bases from V and 6 bases from J; junction bases left unmatched: 11. Here the CDR3 DNA reads TGTGCCAGCAGGGGGGAGGGACAGGGGTGGAGTCAGCCCCAGCATTTT. Translation: CASRGEGQGWSQPQHF.

V and J are TRBV19 and TRBJ1-2, with D perhaps matching TRBD1 (5 bases). This CDR3 has 15 residues. CDR1 and CDR2 (germline): LNHDA, SQIVND (reference sequence). V was clipped by 7 bases and J by 3 bases, with 18 bases between them. The CDR3 sequence is CASTESWTGDYGYTF. The CDR3 DNA follows: TGTGCCAGTACCGAGTCATGGACGGGGGACTATGGCTACACCTTC.

This clone was recorded only once. This chain uses TRBV27 with TRBJ2-7; a possible D gene is TRBD1 (6 bases). This CDR3 region has 14 residues. V was cut by 0 bases and J by 5 bases, with 11 bases left in between. Germline CDR1 reads MNHEY; CDR2 reads SMNVEV (reference sequence). The CDR3 loop reads CASSLSQQGHEQYF. Written as DNA, the CDR3 is TGTGCCAGCAGTTTATCTCAACAGGGTCACGAGCAGTACTTC.

The V gene is TRBV6-6, the J gene TRBJ2-3; tentative D call: TRBD2 (6 bases). The CDR3 has 15 amino acids. With 7 bases removed from V and 1 base from J, the gap between germline ends came to 15 bases. Germline loops: CDR1 MNHNY, CDR2 SVGAGI (reference sequence). The CDR3 region has the DNA TGTGCCAGCACAATAGGAGGGCCAGGCACAGATACGCAGTATTTT. Its protein is CASTIGGPGTDTQYF.

V gene TRBV30 combines with J gene TRBJ2-7, with 7 positions matching TRBD1. This CDR3 contains 15 residues. Germline CDR1 and CDR2: GTSNPN and SVGIG (reference sequence). After removal of 0 bases from V and 5 bases from J, the junction contained 10 bases not matched to a gene. The DNA of the CDR3 is TGTGCCTGGAGTGTTAACAGGGGTGATCGAAACGAGCAGTACTTC. Translation gives CAWSVNRGDRNEQYF.

This chain joins TRBV6-5 and TRBJ2-1; TRBD1 matches at 8 bases. The trim removed 6 bases at V and 5 bases at J, leaving 9 bases unmatched. The CDR3 contains 15 residues. Germline assignment: CDR1 MNHEY and CDR2 SVGAGI. CDR3: CASRPDRVRDNEQFF. The DNA for the CDR3 is TGTGCCAGCAGACCGGACAGGGTCAGGGACAATGAGCAGTTCTTC.

The chain is built from TRBV7-9 and TRBJ2-7, with D maybe TRBD1 (6 bases). The CDR3 has 15 amino acids. The V gene lost 3 bases and the J gene lost 3 bases, with 15 bases spanning the gap. The V gene's germline CDR1 is SEHNR and CDR2 FQNEAQ (reference sequence). For the CDR3, the DNA is TGTGCCAGCAGCTTGGGGGCGGACCCCCTCTACGAGCAGTACTTC. Amino acid sequence: CASSLGADPLYEQYF.

This chain uses TRBV7-2 with TRBJ2-2, with D possibly TRBD2 on 6 matching bases. The CDR3 length is 15 residues. Germline values: CDR1 SGHTA, CDR2 FQGNSA. V was shortened by 0 bases and J by 3 bases, with 8 bases between the two germline ends. Here the CDR3 reads CASSLAGEDTGELFF. In DNA, the CDR3 is TGTGCCAGCAGCTTAGCAGGGGAGGACACCGGGGAGCTGTTTTTT.

The genes are TRBV7-2 and TRBJ2-6; no firm D call. This CDR3 spans 14 amino acids. CDR1 and CDR2 from the germline V gene are SGHTA and FQGNSA. With 4 bases removed from V and 1 base from J, the gap between germline ends came to 5 bases. CDR3 in amino acids: CASSSMSGANVLTF. CDR3 coding DNA: TGTGCCAGCAGCTCAATGTCTGGGGCCAACGTCCTGACTTTC.

The V and J genes are TRBV13 and TRBJ1-1, with 7 bases aligning to TRBD1. Germline V gives CDR1 PRHDT, CDR2 FYEKMQ (reference sequence). The CDR3 loop spans 15 amino acids. With V trimmed by 4 bases and J by 8 bases, 13 bases remained unmatched. CDR3 sequence reads: CASSYTLRGPIEAFF. Here the CDR3 DNA reads TGTGCCAGCAGCTACACACTGAGGGGGCCGATAGAAGCTTTCTTT.

The gene calls are TRBV5-1 and TRBJ1-1; 11 bases line up with TRBD1. CDR3 length: 15 amino acids. The junction had 5 bases not matched to a gene; V was cut back by 2 bases and J by 5 bases. CDR1 is SGHRS and CDR2 is YFSETQ in the germline V gene. The CDR3 sequence: CASSLVGTGGTEAFF. CDR3 DNA: TGCGCCAGCAGCTTAGTCGGGACAGGGGGAACTGAAGCTTTCTTT. The entire variable domain, with the rest obtained from reference TRBV5-1 and TRBJ1-1, is as follows: KAGVTQTPRYLIKTRGQQVTLSCSPISGHRSVSWYQQTPGQGLQFLFEYFSETQRNKGNFPGRFSGRQFSNSRSEMNVSTLELGDSALYLCASSLVGTGGTEAFFGQGTRLTVV.

V usage is TRBV7-6 and J usage is TRBJ1-4, with a weak D call TRBD1 (5 bases). The V end was cut by 2 bases, the J end by 4 bases, with 8 bases between. CDR3 size: 14 residues. Looked up from germline, CDR1 is SGHVS and CDR2 is FNYEAQ. CDR3 sequence (DNA): TGTGCCAGCAGCTTATACGGGGGTAATGAAAAACTGTTTTTT. This sequence encodes CASSLYGGNEKLFF.

In regard to this clone: No DNA is shown, since the ends of the CDR3 on it are uncertain; the CDR3 is the one TCRdb lists. This chain joins TRBV5-6 and TRBJ1-6; TRBD1 reflects the table's D call only, with no check against the DNA. Inclusive of both ends, the CDR3 amounts to 14 amino acids. The germline V gene has CDR1 SGHDT and CDR2 YYEEEE. The CDR3 is CASSFGQGISPPHF.

V is TRBV7-2 and J is TRBJ2-2; 8 bases match TRBD1. Germline values: CDR1 SGHTA, CDR2 FQGNSA. The J segment lost 4 bases and the V segment lost 7 bases, leaving 11 bases of the junction unmatched. This CDR3 has 16 residues. This CDR3 reads CASIQRGQVSTGELFF. The CDR3 DNA reads as TGTGCCAGCATTCAGAGGGGACAGGTGTCCACCGGGGAGCTGTTTTTT.

This chain joins TRBV9 and TRBJ2-3; D call uncertain. The CDR3 spans 14 residues. The V gene lost 3 bases and the J gene lost 1 base, with 9 bases spanning the gap. Germline-derived CDR1 and CDR2 are SGDLS and YYNGEE. The CDR3 loop reads CASSELGRTDTQYF. Written as DNA, the CDR3 is TGTGCCAGCAGCGAGCTAGGTCGCACAGATACGCAGTATTTT.

The CDR3 DNA is TGTGCCAGCAGCTCCCTTAGCGGGGGGGCCCCCGGGGAGCTGTTTTTT. Translated, it gives CASSSLSGGAPGELFF. The genes are TRBV5-4 and TRBJ2-2; 11 nucleotides agree with TRBD2. Germline CDR1 is SGHNT and CDR2 is YYREEE (reference sequence). The V segment lost 3 bases and the J segment 6 bases; nucleotides outside the gene matches: 7. The CDR3 has 16 amino acids.

This clone has just one count. V usage is TRBV2 and J usage is TRBJ2-1, with D possibly being TRBD2 (6 bases). Germline CDR1 reads SNHLY; CDR2 reads FYNNEI. CDR3 length equals 16 residues. The ends were cut back, 6 bases at V and 6 bases at J, with 21 bases in the middle. The CDR3 DNA sequence: TGTGCCAGCAGAGACTTAGCGGCGATGCCTGGCAATGAGCAGTTCTTC. This gives the protein CASRDLAAMPGNEQFF.

The chain combines TRBV4-1 with TRBJ2-5; the D gene is possibly TRBD2 (5 bases). V was clipped by 1 base and J by 4 bases, with 13 bases between them. CDR1 is MGHRA, CDR2 YSYEKL, per germline. The CDR3 loop spans 15 amino acids. Here the CDR3 reads CASSQVGLTIETQYF. CDR3 DNA: TGCGCCAGCAGCCAAGTCGGACTGACGATAGAGACCCAGTACTTC.

This clone has only one observation. V and J are TRBV7-8 and TRBJ1-6, with a tentative D call TRBD1 (5 bases). The CDR3 length is 16 residues. Deletions cut 1 base from V and 8 bases from J, with 15 bases between. Germline-derived CDR1 and CDR2 are SGHVS and FQNEAQ. DNA for the CDR3: TGTGCCAGCAGCTTAGTTTCTGCCGACAGCCATTCACCCCTCCACTTT. It yields the protein CASSLVSADSHSPLHF.

CDR3 nucleotides: TGTGCCAGCAGTTTATCGAGCGGGTCGTACAATGAGCAGTTCTTC. This sequence encodes CASSLSSGSYNEQFF. This sequence joins TRBV27 and TRBJ2-1, with a weak D call TRBD2 (6 bases). Trimming removed 0 bases from V and 4 bases from J, with 10 bases in between. CDR1 is MNHEY, CDR2 SMNVEV, per germline (reference sequence). The CDR3 spans 15 residues.

The genes are TRBV11-2 and TRBJ1-3; 7 positions match TRBD1. The CDR3 sequence is 14 residues long. V lost 5 bases to trimming and J lost 2 bases; unmatched junction nucleotides: 3. CDR1 SGHAT and CDR2 FQNNGV come from the germline V gene. The CDR3 DNA reads as TGTGCCAGCAGCAGAGACAGGGCTGGAAACACCATATATTTT. This translates into CASSRDRAGNTIYF.

V is TRBV9 and J is TRBJ1-2, with D uncertain. This CDR3 contains 12 residues. Trimming shortened V by 4 bases and J by 4 bases, and 8 bases separated the two germline ends. CDR1 SGDLS and CDR2 YYNGEE come from the germline V gene. The CDR3 bases are TGTGCCAGCAGCCCCCCGGGCTATGGCTACACCTTC. Translated: CASSPPGYGYTF. The variable domain in full, completed from reference TRBV9 and TRBJ1-2, reads DSGVTQTPKHLITATGQRVTLRCSPRSGDLSVYWYQQSLDQGLQFLIQYYNGEERAKGNILERFSAQQFPDLHSELNLSSLELGDSALYFCASSPPGYGYTFGSGTRLTVV.

V is TRBV5-1 and J is TRBJ1-3, with TRBD1 matching over 7 bases. Germline-derived CDR1 and CDR2 are SGHRS and YFSETQ. V was clipped by 3 bases and J by 0 bases; unmatched bases: 6. This CDR3 has 16 residues. CDR3: CASSSKGQSSGNTIYF. The CDR3 DNA is TGCGCCAGCAGCTCCAAGGGACAGTCCTCTGGAAACACCATATATTTT.